A selection of T cell receptor beta chains follows, all from one sample in a study of CD8+ T cells in alopecia areata. The repertoire was sequenced with immunoSEQ multiplex PCR; TCRdb's copy has only in-frame clones and lacks some. The sample yields about 180,000 clones, roughly 60% seen once. The sequencing used CD4+ T cells sorted from blood, collected at week 0. The receptors originated from a human donor with alopecia areata. Both conserved end residues are part of each CDR3. D genes are given only for firm matches. Size is stated for part of the rows, as once, few or many counts, or as a class when the clone is expanded.

V gene	clone size	J gene	CDR3 length	D gene	CDR3 DNA	CDR3 protein
TRBV25-1	few	TRBJ1-2	14	TRBD1	TGTGCCAGCAGGAATCAGGGGGCGCATCATGGCTACACCTTC	CASRNQGAHHGYTF
TRBV18	.	TRBJ2-1	16	.	TGTGCCAGCTCACCACGCGTGGATACGATCCGGGATGAGCAGTTCTTC	CASSPRVDTIRDEQFF
TRBV7-2	few	TRBJ2-2	15	.	TGTGCCAGCAGCTTAGGCCCGGGGCGCGCCGGGGAGCTGTTTTTT	CASSLGPGRAGELFF
TRBV20-1	.	TRBJ2-3	11	.	TGCAGTGCTAGAGGGGGAGATACGCAGTATTTT	CSARGGDTQYF
TRBV30	.	TRBJ1-2	15	TRBD1	TGTGCCTCCCGGGACAGGGCTATCTCTCGCTATGGCTACACCTTC	CASRDRAISRYGYTF
TRBV5-1	.	TRBJ2-7	15	.	TGCGCCAGCAGCTTGGCGGATCCCTTCAGGGACGAGCAGTACTTC	CASSLADPFRDEQYF
TRBV2	.	TRBJ1-6	15	.	TGTGCCAGCACTACATCGGGCACCCCTAATTCACCCCTCCACTTT	CASTTSGTPNSPLHF
TRBV6-6	few	TRBJ1-1	14	TRBD1	TGTGCCAGCACATTCCGACAGGGGAACACTGAAGCTTTCTTT	CASTFRQGNTEAFF
TRBV30	few	TRBJ1-1	12	.	TGTGCCTGGAGTGTAGTAAGGGAGGCCGCTTTCTTT	CAWSVVREAAFF
TRBV5-1	.	TRBJ1-1	13	.	TGCGCCAGCAGCTTCCAGATGAACACTGAAGCTTTCTTT	CASSFQMNTEAFF
TRBV30	.	TRBJ1-1	12	.	TGTGCCTGGAGTGCCGTTGACCCCGAAGCTTTCTTT	CAWSAVDPEAFF
TRBV2	.	TRBJ2-5	13	.	TGTGCCAGCAGTGGGACCGAGGGGGGGACCCAGTACTTC	CASSGTEGGTQYF
TRBV29-1	.	TRBJ2-6	13	.	TGCAGCGTTGAGTTCACTGGGGCCAACGTCCTGACTTTC	CSVEFTGANVLTF